This TCR beta chain appears in the sequencing data of a study of T cell repertoires in cytomegalovirus infection. The wider study: Recently identified HLA-C-restricted CMV epitopes were used, and well-studied HLA-B-restricted CMV epitopes were used as well. In public TCR beta signatures, there were indications of both CMV infection and matching HLA type.

This clonotype appeared a few times. The antigen is undetermined. Study outcomes and limitations: In two of eight donors, the top clonotype was HLA-C-restricted CMV-specific. Identification of carriers of CMV plus the relevant HLA was performed using cumulative public TCR beta family frequency.

TCRdb passed the reads through MiXCR, listing each CDR3 protein once. The table records roughly 340,000 distinct CDR3 sequences, around 29% of them present only once. CDR1 MDHEN and CDR2 SYDVKM come from the germline V gene. V dropped 9 bases and J dropped 7 bases, with 15 bases sitting between them. The CDR3 has 13 amino acids. This chain joins TRBV28 and TRBJ2-2; TRBD2 might be the D (5 bases). The specimen comprised cultured PBMCs, sampled from culture after CMV antigen stimulation. This clonotype was sampled from a human donor in good health (CMV status not recorded). Some clones in this sample may be carry-over from other donors' samples. Here the CDR3 DNA reads TGTGCCAGTCAAACCCCCGGAGGCGGGGAGCTGTTTTTT. Its protein is CASQTPGGGELFF.